The 27 T cell receptor beta chains below were found in one sample sequenced in a study of shared clonotypes between healthy human individuals. CD8 cells classed as naive were CD45RO-negative and positively selected for CCR7, excluding terminally differentiated effector memory CD45RA+ cells. Some clones are missing from TCRdb's copy, which holds only in-frame ones; the method was immunoSEQ multiplex PCR. The sample yields over 2,000,000 clones, 93% seen once. Sequenced input: naive CD8+ T cells from PBMCs. These receptors all stem from a man aged 18 to 29 in good health. Some clones in this sample may be carry-over from other donors' samples.

The rearrangement links TRBV10-2 to TRBJ2-5; D gene uncertain. Trimming took off 2 bases at V and 4 bases at J, with 14 bases between the two ends. This CDR3 is 15 amino acids long. CDR1 and CDR2 (germline): WSHSY, SAAADI. The chain's CDR3 is CASSEDLQPGETQYF. For the CDR3, the DNA is TGCGCCAGCAGTGAGGACCTCCAACCCGGAGAGACCCAGTACTTC.

The chain recombines TRBV28 with TRBJ2-7, with D possibly matching TRBD1 (7 bases). Germline lookup yields CDR1 MDHEN and CDR2 SYDVKM. The ends were cut back, 0 bases at V and 4 bases at J, with 13 bases in the middle. This CDR3 is 15 amino acids long. CDR3 nucleotides: TGTGCCAGCAGTTTATGGCAGGGGGGTTTATACGAGCAGTACTTC. Encoded protein: CASSLWQGGLYEQYF. Combining the CDR3 with reference TRBV28 and TRBJ2-7 gives the whole variable domain DVKVTQSSRYLVKRTGEKVFLECVQDMDHENMFWYRQDPGLGLRLIYFSYDVKMKEKGDIPEGYSVSREKKERFSLILESASTNQTSMYLCASSLWQGGLYEQYFGPGTRLTVT.

The chain combines TRBV28 with TRBJ1-5; TRBD1 might be the D (5 bases). The CDR3 length is 16 residues. In germline, CDR1 is MDHEN, CDR2 SYDVKM. V was trimmed by 2 bases and J by 1 base, leaving 12 bases between them. CDR3 region: CASSLRMGGSNQPQHF. Here the CDR3 DNA reads TGTGCCAGCAGTTTACGGATGGGGGGGAGCAATCAGCCCCAGCATTTT.

V gene TRBV15 combines with J gene TRBJ2-6; 7 bases fit TRBD2. Germline V gene lookup returns CDR1 LNHNV and CDR2 YYDKDF (reference sequence). This CDR3 has 16 amino acids. After removal of 0 bases from V and 2 bases from J, the junction contained 1 base not matched to a gene. This CDR3 is CATSREREPGANVLTF. In DNA, the CDR3 is TGTGCCACCAGCAGAGAGCGGGAGCCTGGGGCCAACGTCCTGACTTTC.

The V call is TRBV29-1, the J call TRBJ2-1, with D maybe TRBD2 (6 bases). Germline lookup yields CDR1 SQVTM and CDR2 ANQGSEA. The CDR3 has 16 amino acids. Deletions cut 0 bases from V and 6 bases from J, with 18 bases between. CDR3 protein: CSVEDNRAGPPNEQFF. For the CDR3, the DNA is TGCAGCGTTGAAGATAACCGAGCGGGCCCCCCCAATGAGCAGTTCTTC.

With regard to this clone: Other DNA sequences in the same sample also yield this CDR3. The J gene is TRBJ2-1, the V gene TRBV7-9, with 12 bases that match TRBD2. J was trimmed by 7 bases and V by 0 bases; bases with no gene match: 4. The CDR3 loop spans 16 amino acids. Germline lookup yields CDR1 SEHNR and CDR2 FQNEAQ (reference sequence). CDR3 region: CASSLAGLAGGNEQFF. As DNA, the CDR3 is TGTGCCAGCAGCTTAGCAGGTCTAGCGGGGGGGAATGAGCAGTTCTTC.

This clone was seen only once. The V gene is TRBV5-1, the J gene TRBJ1-1; 9 nucleotides match TRBD1. V was clipped by 3 bases and J by 9 bases; unmatched bases: 3. The CDR3 covers 12 residues. Germline lookup yields CDR1 SGHRS and CDR2 YFSETQ. CDR3 in DNA: TGCGCCAGCAGCTCCGGGACAGGGAAAGCTTTCTTT. This translates into CASSSGTGKAFF.

The rearrangement joins TRBV2 to TRBJ2-7; 11 bases match TRBD2. Germline CDR1 SNHLY, CDR2 FYNNEI. CDR3 length: 16 amino acids. Trimming cost V 6 bases and J 0 bases; bases outside gene matches: 7. CDR3 DNA: TGTGCCAGCAGGGCCTCGGGGACTAGCGGCTCCTACGAGCAGTACTTC. The encoded protein is CASRASGTSGSYEQYF.

The V gene is TRBV7-9, the J gene TRBJ2-3, with unresolved D. The CDR3 has 14 amino acids. Germline V gene lookup returns CDR1 SEHNR and CDR2 FQNEAQ (reference sequence). The V end was cut by 4 bases, the J end by 5 bases, with 13 bases between. The CDR3 bases are TGTGCCAGCAGCTCTCAACGTCTAGGAGATACGCAGTATTTT. Translated, it gives CASSSQRLGDTQYF.

Here the CDR3 reads CASKREESYNEQFF. The DNA of the CDR3 is TGTGCCAGTAAACGGGAGGAGTCCTACAATGAGCAGTTCTTC. The chain links TRBV6-6 to TRBJ2-1; the match to TRBD2 covers 7 bases. This CDR3 spans 14 amino acids. Germline V CDR1 and CDR2: MNHNY, SVGAGI (reference sequence). J was trimmed by 1 base and V by 9 bases; bases with no gene match: 6.

The chain couples TRBV7-9 to TRBJ2-7; D perhaps matches TRBD2 (5 bases). The CDR3 spans 13 residues. Between the trimmed V and J ends, which lost 1 base and 4 bases, there was a span of 8 bases. Germline V gene data show CDR1 as SEHNR and CDR2 as FQNEAQ (reference sequence). CDR3 sequence reads: CASSLGLRYEQYF. The CDR3 DNA sequence: TGTGCCAGCAGCTTAGGACTAAGATACGAGCAGTACTTC.

The chain employs TRBV28 and TRBJ1-3; perhaps TRBD1 as D (5 bases). V lost 9 bases and J 0 bases, leaving 15 bases between the germline ends. This CDR3 is built from 15 residues. Germline CDR1 is MDHEN and CDR2 is SYDVKM. In nucleotides, the CDR3 is TGTGCCAGTCCGGGGCGAGCGGACTCTGGAAACACCATATATTTT. Residues: CASPGRADSGNTIYF.

This chain connects TRBV6-5 to TRBJ2-3; D is perhaps TRBD1 (6 bases). CDR1 MNHEY and CDR2 SVGAGI come from the germline V gene. CDR3 length equals 15 residues. V lost 6 bases and J 4 bases, leaving 17 bases between the germline ends. The CDR3 region has the DNA TGTGCCAGCAGCCCAAGGGGGTTGGGCCCAGATACGCAGTATTTT. Translation gives CASSPRGLGPDTQYF.

The chain recombines TRBV19 with TRBJ1-1, with D unclear. V dropped 1 base and J dropped 5 bases, with 17 bases sitting between them. CDR1 and CDR2 (germline): LNHDA, SQIVND (reference sequence). This CDR3 is built from 16 residues. The chain's CDR3 is CASSIVIYEIPTEAFF. The CDR3 DNA reads TGTGCCAGTAGTATAGTAATCTACGAAATACCGACTGAAGCTTTCTTT.

V and J are TRBV10-3 and TRBJ2-2; no firm D call. CDR3 size: 16 residues. Germline V gene data show CDR1 as ENHRY and CDR2 as SYGVKD. Trimming shortened V by 2 bases and J by 4 bases, and 14 bases separated the two germline ends. The chain's CDR3 is CAISETRVSITGELFF. CDR3 coding DNA: TGTGCCATCAGTGAGACTCGCGTTAGCATCACCGGGGAGCTGTTTTTT.

The chain links TRBV27 to TRBJ2-7; a weak D match, TRBD2 (5 bases). The CDR3 extends over 14 amino acids. V lost 0 bases, J lost 6 bases, and 12 bases lay in between. Germline V gives CDR1 MNHEY, CDR2 SMNVEV (reference sequence). This chain's CDR3 is CASSLSTGYSEQYF. DNA for the CDR3: TGTGCCAGCAGTTTATCGACGGGATATAGCGAGCAGTACTTC.

The chain combines TRBV5-6 with TRBJ2-7; 7 bases fit TRBD1. This CDR3 has 14 amino acids. The V and J ends lost 1 base and 2 bases, in that order; junction bases with no gene match: 3. Per germline, CDR1 SGHDT and CDR2 YYEEEE. CDR3 nucleotide sequence: TGTGCCAGCAGCTTGAGAACAGGGGCCTACGAGCAGTACTTC. Translated: CASSLRTGAYEQYF. Looking up the rest from reference TRBV5-6 and TRBJ2-7 gives the full variable domain: DAGVTQSPTHLIKTRGQQVTLRCSPKSGHDTVSWYQQALGQGPQFIFQYYEEEERQRGNFPDRFSGHQFPNYSSELNVNALLLGDSALYLCASSLRTGAYEQYFGPGTRLTVT.

The gene calls are TRBV30 and TRBJ1-4; maybe TRBD1 (5 bases). V lost 3 bases to trimming and J lost 7 bases, with 12 bases between them. The CDR3 is 13 residues long. Looked up from germline, CDR1 is GTSNPN and CDR2 is SVGIG (reference sequence). CDR3 DNA: TGTGCCTGGAGCTGGGGGGGTGGTGAAAAACTGTTTTTT. Its translation: CAWSWGGGEKLFF. Full variable domain (outside the CDR3, taken from reference TRBV30 and TRBJ1-4): SQTIHQWPATLVQPVGSPLSLECTVEGTSNPNLYWYRQAAGRGLQLLFYSVGIGQISSEVPQNLSASRPQDRQFILSSKKLLLSDSGFYLCAWSWGGGEKLFFGSGTQLSVL.

Concerning this clone itself: Other DNA sequences from this sample encode an identical CDR3 as well. The chain combines TRBV27 with TRBJ2-7; tentative D call: TRBD2 (6 bases). There are 13 residues in the CDR3. The germline V and J ends were trimmed by 5 bases and 3 bases, with 11 bases remaining between them. The germline V gene has CDR1 MNHEY and CDR2 SMNVEV (reference sequence). The CDR3 coding sequence is TGTGCCAGCAGTCCAGCGGGCCTCTACGAGCAGTACTTC. Encoded protein: CASSPAGLYEQYF.

This clone was recorded only once. The rearrangement joins TRBV11-2 to TRBJ2-1; 8 nucleotides match TRBD2. With 4 bases clipped from V and 8 bases from J, the junction kept 13 bases outside the gene matches. CDR3 size: 16 residues. The germline gives CDR1 SGHAT, CDR2 FQNNGV. The CDR3 loop is CASSSMGTSRLHEQFF. CDR3 DNA sequence: TGTGCCAGCAGCTCAATGGGGACTAGTCGCCTCCATGAGCAGTTCTTC.

A note on this clone: In the same sample, other DNA sequences code for this CDR3. The genes are TRBV19 and TRBJ1-2; tentatively, D is TRBD1 (5 bases). The V and J ends lost 5 bases and 5 bases respectively, with 15 bases between them. Per germline, CDR1 LNHDA and CDR2 SQIVND (reference sequence). The CDR3 spans 14 residues. The CDR3 nucleotides read TGTGCCAGTAGTCCCGGGACCGGAGGATATGGCTACACCTTC. Translated, it gives CASSPGTGGYGYTF. The full variable domain, its missing parts supplied by reference TRBV19 and TRBJ1-2, is DGGITQSPKYLFRKEGQNVTLSCEQNLNHDAMYWYRQDPGQGLRLIYYSQIVNDFQKGDIAEGYSVSREKKESFPLTVTSAQKNPTAFYLCASSPGTGGYGYTFGSGTRLTVV.

The chain joins TRBV5-8 to TRBJ1-2; the D is unclear. The CDR3 runs to 15 residues. Trimming stripped 4 bases from V and 6 bases from J, with 19 bases between. The germline V gene encodes CDR1 SGHTS and CDR2 YDEGEE. The CDR3 sequence: CASSPTWSPADGYTF. The CDR3 bases are TGTGCCAGCAGCCCTACGTGGTCCCCCGCAGATGGCTACACCTTC.

This clone was recorded only once. The rearrangement joins TRBV7-9 to TRBJ2-7, with 8 bases matching TRBD2. With 5 bases clipped from V and 6 bases from J, the junction kept 6 bases outside the gene matches. Per germline, CDR1 SEHNR and CDR2 FQNEAQ (reference sequence). The CDR3 loop spans 13 amino acids. Here the CDR3 reads CASSPAGAAEQYF. As DNA, the CDR3 is TGTGCCAGCAGCCCAGCGGGAGCGGCCGAGCAGTACTTC.

This chain uses TRBV28 with TRBJ2-2; D is perhaps TRBD1 or TRBD2 (5 bases each). Deletions cut 6 bases from V and 7 bases from J, with 12 bases between. CDR3 length equals 13 residues. Germline V gives CDR1 MDHEN, CDR2 SYDVKM. The CDR3 loop reads CASSPRGRGELFF. In DNA, the CDR3 is TGTGCCAGCAGCCCAAGGGGACGCGGGGAGCTGTTTTTT.

The chain combines TRBV7-3 with TRBJ1-3, with 9 bases identical to TRBD1. The CDR3 length is 18 residues. Germline V gene data show CDR1 as SGHTA and CDR2 as FQGTGA. Unmatched junction bases numbered 13, after V lost 5 bases and J lost 2 bases. The CDR3 spells CASSPPHRGRSTGNTIYF. The CDR3 DNA is TGTGCCAGCAGCCCCCCCCACAGGGGGCGTTCAACTGGAAACACCATATATTTT.

V usage is TRBV19 and J usage is TRBJ2-5; 9 bases are a match to TRBD2. The length of the CDR3 is 16 residues. Germline assignment: CDR1 LNHDA and CDR2 SQIVND (reference sequence). The ends lost 7 bases at V and 6 bases at J; junction bases unmatched: 15. CDR3 sequence: CASTPSGREGLKTQYF. Written as DNA, the CDR3 is TGTGCCAGTACCCCCTCGGGGCGGGAGGGCCTTAAGACCCAGTACTTC.

This clone was counted once. This chain links TRBV25-1 with TRBJ1-1, with D maybe TRBD1 (5 bases). Per the germline V gene, CDR1 is MGHDK and CDR2 is SYGVNS. The CDR3 spans 15 residues. Trimming pared 6 bases from V and 3 bases from J, leaving 17 bases between. CDR3 DNA: TGTGCCAGCAGCGACCCGAGGGGAAGGGACACTGAAGCTTTCTTT. This gives the protein CASSDPRGRDTEAFF.